The 3 T cell receptor beta chains listed next were all sequenced from one sample in a study of CD8+ T cells in alopecia areata. cDNA reverse transcribed from extracted RNA served as the sequencing template. TCRdb keeps only in-frame clones here, not all; method: immunoSEQ multiplex PCR. This sample has 5,500 to 6,000 clones, with 60% found just once. Researchers took lesional scalp punch biopsies and peripheral blood from people who were alopecia areata patients. The sample taken for sequencing was skin. These receptors were collected from a human donor with alopecia areata.

This clone appeared a few times. The V and J genes are TRBV30 and TRBJ1-6; no reliable D call. Trimming cost V 3 bases and J 0 bases, with 12 bases left between them. From germline, CDR1 is GTSNPN and CDR2 SVGIG (reference sequence). The CDR3 loop spans 16 amino acids. CDR3 sequence: CAWRDPSSSYNSPLHF. In DNA form, the CDR3 reads TGTGCCTGGAGGGACCCATCAAGCTCCTATAATTCACCCCTCCACTTT.

The chain couples TRBV19 to TRBJ1-2; D possibly corresponds to TRBD1 (5 bases). This CDR3 comprises 15 residues. V was pared by 5 bases and J by 8 bases, with 21 bases between. The germline gives CDR1 LNHDA, CDR2 SQIVND (reference sequence). The CDR3 nucleotides are TGTGCCAGTAGTCCCCCGAGGGGCGCGGGACTCGGCTACACCTTC. Translation gives CASSPPRGAGLGYTF.

This clone was found once. V and J are TRBV25-1 and TRBJ2-1, with 9 bases lining up with TRBD2. After removal of 4 bases from V and 0 bases from J, the junction contained 7 bases not matched to a gene. In germline, CDR1 is MGHDK, CDR2 SYGVNS. The CDR3 runs to 17 residues. CDR3 in DNA: TGTGCCAGCAGTGGATCTAGCGGGGTTCACTCCTACAATGAGCAGTTCTTC. Translating it yields CASSGSSGVHSYNEQFF.